This entry is about one T cell receptor (beta chain). The target antigen is unknown. Reverse transcription used 0.5 to 1 ug RNA and random hexamers. An immunoSEQ multiplex PCR generated amplified TCR beta CDR3 products spanning 54 Vbeta and 13 Jbeta. TCRdb redid the calling of the immunoSEQ multiplex PCR reads with MiXCR, one entry per CDR3 protein. Of 120,000 or so distinct CDR3 sequences listed, 90% to 95% are singletons. This sample stems from a study of CD8 T cells in Susac syndrome. Germline V gene lookup returns CDR1 SGHDN and CDR2 FVKESK. With 1 base removed from V and 4 bases from J, the gap between germline ends came to 12 bases. The CDR3 consists of 15 residues. Study results and caveats: The number of Susac-specific public clones found was roughly 16 in total CD8+ repertoires and about five in CD8+ TEMRA repertoires.

This chain uses TRBV14 with TRBJ2-3; no firm D call. The TCR sequence derives from a human donor with Susac syndrome. Sequencing used CD8+ T cells from PBMCs. CDR3 nucleotides: TGTGCCAGCAGCCAAGTCTCACAGACCGCAGATACGCAGTATTTT. Translating it yields CASSQVSQTADTQYF.